The entry that follows covers one T cell receptor (beta chain) sequence. Survey level was the resolution at which the v3.0 immunoSEQ assay ran. Assay used: immunoSEQ multiplex PCR; TCRdb lists only in-frame clones, some missing. The data contain 45,000 to 50,000 clones, around 80% of them singletons. This sample was taken from a study of long-term antiretroviral therapy in people with HIV. At the level of the study: The 2015 immediate-ART recommendation came about a decade after the earliest samples.

The CDR3 covers 14 residues. V was pared by 3 bases and J by 5 bases, with 3 bases of the junction left unmatched. The germline V gene encodes CDR1 SGHVS and CDR2 FQNEAQ. The sequencing here drew on unsorted PBMCs, taken 0.8 years after starting antiretroviral therapy. This chain connects TRBV7-8 to TRBJ1-5; 8 nucleotides agree with TRBD1. The sequence derives from a woman younger than 35 with HIV. CDR3 nucleotide sequence: TGTGCCAGCAGCTTCTCAGGGGGCGATCAGCCCCAGCATTTT. Translating it yields CASSFSGGDQPQHF.